These T cell receptor beta chains were read from a single sample in a study of blood T cell repertoires in COVID-19. Assay: immunoSEQ multiplex PCR; the TCRdb copy retains only in-frame clones and omits some. The sample has some 130,000 clones, around 83% seen once; the top ten hold roughly 10%. The sequenced sample consisted of peripheral blood. These receptor sequences come from a man aged 35 to 55 with active or convalescent COVID-19. The CDR3 runs from the conserved cysteine through the conserved F or W.

J gene | V gene | CDR3 protein
TRBJ1-2 | TRBV3-1/TRBV3-2 | CASSSPGQGVVGYTF
TRBJ2-7 | TRBV5-1 | CASSPAGQTFYEQYF
TRBJ2-4 | TRBV19 | CASSSQGLAKNIQYF
TRBJ2-7 | TRBV21-1 | CASTRDRGASEQYF
TRBJ2-6 | TRBV27 | CASSYQGIGSGANVLTF
TRBJ2-3 | TRBV2 | CASTRQGSQDTQYF
TRBJ2-7 | TRBV6-6 | CASSNPGEQYF
TRBJ2-3 | TRBV7-2 | CASTRAGVVTDTQYF
TRBJ2-1 | TRBV2 | CASTGAGTALAGIGNNEQFF
TRBJ2-1 | TRBV19 | CASSIRTTVNEQFF
TRBJ1-1 | TRBV6-5 | CASSGDGRNTEAFF
TRBJ2-7 | TRBV19 | CASSITDRPGRHF
TRBJ2-7 | TRBV7-9 | CASSRSTGKYEQYF
TRBJ2-7 | TRBV7-9 | CASSEPGQGVPYEQYF
TRBJ1-6 | TRBV4-3 | CASSQERGSPLHF
TRBJ2-2 | TRBV7-9 | CASSSLAGGPTGELFF
TRBJ1-6 | TRBV19 | CASMGQGAGSPLHF
TRBJ1-4 | TRBV3-1/TRBV3-2 | CASSRAGTGDEKLFF
TRBJ1-4 | TRBV5-1 | CASRGQGGEKLFF
TRBJ1-4 | TRBV6-5 | CASSYSGRVGGEKLFF